Below, one T cell receptor beta chain is given with its context. The data were taken from a study of blood T cells in healthy people across ages. A sample-barcoded 5' primer and a J-beta primer mix were used in a second PCR of about 6 to 11 cycles. Using its own MiXCR run on the 5' RACE reads, TCRdb lists one record per CDR3 protein. The sample lists approximately 900,000 distinct CDR3 sequences; around 48% were seen once. Germline assignment: CDR1 SGHRS and CDR2 YFSETQ. Trimming left V 4 bases short and J 5 bases short, with 15 bases between. The CDR3 has 14 amino acids. This TCR was sampled from a young man in good health. The source material was blood. The gene calls are TRBV5-1 and TRBJ1-2; tentatively, D is TRBD1 (6 bases). CDR3 amino acids: CASSVGHPEYGYTF. The CDR3 nucleotides are TGCGCCAGCAGCGTGGGACACCCGGAATATGGCTACACCTTC.